A selection of T cell receptor beta chains follows, all from one sample in a study of shared clonotypes between healthy human individuals. Produced via immunoSEQ multiplex PCR; TCRdb's table is partial and in-frame only. The profile covers roughly 1.4 million clones, with approximately 98.5% appearing a single time and about 0.35% taken by the ten largest. Material: naive CD4+ T cells sorted from blood. The receptors were sampled from a man aged 25 to 40 in good health. The CDR3 runs from the conserved cysteine through the conserved F or W. A D gene is named only where the DNA matches it firmly. Rows may omit the clone size; those that give it use once, few, many or a size class.

j_call v_call clone_size d_call cdr3_aa cdr3_nt
TRBJ2-2 TRBV11-3 . . CASSFGDRNTGELFF TGTGCCAGCAGCTTCGGGGACCGAAACACCGGGGAGCTGTTTTTT
TRBJ2-7 TRBV18 . . CASSPLDAQSSYEQYF TGTGCCAGCTCACCTTTGGACGCTCAAAGCTCCTACGAGCAGTACTTC
TRBJ2-3 TRBV5-5 . . CASSFPGRTDTQYF TGTGCCAGCAGTTTTCCGGGGCGCACAGATACGCAGTATTTT
TRBJ2-3 TRBV5-1 . TRBD2 CASSLHSGTSTDTQYF TGCGCCAGCAGCTTACATAGCGGGACGAGCACAGATACGCAGTATTTT
TRBJ2-2 TRBV5-1 . . CASSLTSGTGELFF TGCGCCAGCAGCTTGACCTCCGGGACCGGGGAGCTGTTTTTT
TRBJ1-5 TRBV28 . . CASSLGAEPFNQPQHF TGTGCCAGCAGTTTAGGGGCAGAGCCTTTCAATCAGCCCCAGCATTTT
TRBJ2-2 TRBV5-1 once TRBD2 CASSAGRASTGELFF TGCGCCAGCAGCGCCGGGAGGGCCTCTACCGGGGAGCTGTTTTTT
TRBJ1-1 TRBV5-4 . . CASSPGSANTEAFF TGTGCCAGCAGCCCCGGCAGCGCAAACACTGAAGCTTTCTTT
TRBJ2-1 TRBV16 . . CASSQLATGGYNEQFF TGTGCCAGCAGCCAATTGGCGACAGGAGGATACAATGAGCAGTTCTTC
TRBJ2-7 TRBV5-1 once . CASRLSGTSYEQYF TGTGCATCTCGGCTGTCAGGGACCTCCTACGAGCAGTACTTC
TRBJ2-1 TRBV6-5 . . CASSYSGLGNEQFF TGTGCCAGCAGTTACTCGGGACTCGGCAATGAGCAGTTCTTC
TRBJ2-3 TRBV25-1 . TRBD1 CASSGPGQPISDTQYF TGTGCCAGCAGTGGACCGGGACAGCCGATTTCGGATACGCAGTATTTT
TRBJ1-2 TRBV7-2 . . CASSLALGGYYGYTF TGTGCCAGCAGCTTAGCGCTGGGCGGATACTATGGCTACACCTTC
TRBJ1-1 TRBV11-3 . . CASSFTGLTEAFF TGTGCCAGCAGCTTTACAGGGTTAACTGAAGCTTTCTTT
TRBJ2-7 TRBV10-1 . TRBD2 CASSPSGRAREQYF TGCGCCAGCAGTCCTAGCGGGAGGGCCAGGGAGCAGTACTTC
TRBJ2-1 TRBV4-1 . TRBD2 CASSQTPGTSGSSYNEQFF TGCGCCAGCAGCCAAACACCGGGGACTAGCGGGAGTTCCTACAATGAGCAGTTCTTC
TRBJ2-3 TRBV5-1 . TRBD2 CASRTGLTLIEDTQYF TGCGCCAGCAGGACGGGACTAACCCTCATCGAAGATACGCAGTATTTT
TRBJ2-1 TRBV2 . . CASRGWNEQFF TGTGCCAGCAGAGGGTGGAATGAGCAGTTCTTC
TRBJ2-7 TRBV5-5 . TRBD2 CASSTSGGAHEQYF TGTGCCAGCAGCACCTCGGGAGGGGCCCACGAGCAGTACTTC
TRBJ1-2 TRBV28 once TRBD1 CASSRQGGNYGYTF TGTGCCAGCAGTCGACAGGGGGGTAACTATGGCTACACCTTC
TRBJ2-2 TRBV11-2 . TRBD1 CASSFNRGRRAGELFF TGTGCCAGCAGCTTCAACAGGGGCCGCCGGGCCGGGGAGCTGTTTTTT
TRBJ2-1 TRBV7-2 . TRBD2 CASSRLAGGVSEQFF TGTGCCAGCAGTCGTCTAGCGGGAGGGGTCAGTGAGCAGTTCTTC
TRBJ2-4 TRBV11-2 . . CASSFALAKNIQYF TGTGCCAGCAGCTTTGCGTTAGCCAAAAACATTCAGTACTTC
TRBJ1-5 TRBV6-5 . TRBD1 CASSSNRGAHQPQHF TGTGCCAGCAGTTCCAACAGGGGTGCACATCAGCCCCAGCATTTT
TRBJ2-7 TRBV5-1 . TRBD1 CASSREWTGYEQYF TGCGCCAGCAGCAGAGAGTGGACAGGTTACGAGCAGTACTTC
TRBJ2-7 TRBV14 . TRBD2 CASSQAPSGFYEQYF TGTGCCAGCAGCCAAGCCCCTAGCGGATTCTACGAGCAGTACTTC
TRBJ1-5 TRBV30 . . CAWSTQTNQPQHF TGTGCCTGGAGTACCCAAACTAATCAGCCCCAGCATTTT
TRBJ2-1 TRBV18 . . CASSPPSASYNEQFF TGTGCCAGCTCACCTCCTAGCGCCTCCTACAATGAGCAGTTCTTC
TRBJ2-5 TRBV5-6 . . CASSFGETQYF TGTGCCAGCAGCTTCGGAGAGACCCAGTACTTC
TRBJ2-1 TRBV10-1 . . CASSESGQAGEQFF TGCGCCAGCAGTGAGTCTGGTCAAGCGGGCGAGCAGTTCTTC